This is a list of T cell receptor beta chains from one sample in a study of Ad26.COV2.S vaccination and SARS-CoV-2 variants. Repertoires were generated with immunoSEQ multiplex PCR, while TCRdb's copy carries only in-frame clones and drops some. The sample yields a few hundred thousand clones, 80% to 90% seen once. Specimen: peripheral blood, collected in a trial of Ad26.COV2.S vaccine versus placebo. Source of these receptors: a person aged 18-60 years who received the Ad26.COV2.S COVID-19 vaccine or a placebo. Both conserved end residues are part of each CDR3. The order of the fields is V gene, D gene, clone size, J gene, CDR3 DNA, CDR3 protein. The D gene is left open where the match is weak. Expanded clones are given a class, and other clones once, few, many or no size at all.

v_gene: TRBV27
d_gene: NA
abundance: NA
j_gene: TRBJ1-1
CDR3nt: TGTGCCACGTCTCGGGGGGGGAAGACTGAAGCTTTCTTT
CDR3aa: CATSRGGKTEAFF

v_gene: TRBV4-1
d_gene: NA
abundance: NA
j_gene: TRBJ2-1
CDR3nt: TGCGCCAGCAGCCATTCGCAGGGAGAAGCGCCCGACAATGAGCAGTTCTTC
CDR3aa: CASSHSQGEAPDNEQFF

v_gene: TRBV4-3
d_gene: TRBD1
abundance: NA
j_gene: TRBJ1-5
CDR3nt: TGCGCCAGCAGTCCGGACAGGGGCCTTCAGCCCCAGCATTTT
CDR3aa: CASSPDRGLQPQHF

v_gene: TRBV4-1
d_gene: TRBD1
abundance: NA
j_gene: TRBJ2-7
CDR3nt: TGCGCCAGCAGCCAGAGAGGGGGCATCGACGAGCAGTACTTC
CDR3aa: CASSQRGGIDEQYF

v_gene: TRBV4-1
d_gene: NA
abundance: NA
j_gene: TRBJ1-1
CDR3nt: TGCGCCAGCAGCCCCCCTCTAAACACTGAAGCTTTCTTT
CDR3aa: CASSPPLNTEAFF

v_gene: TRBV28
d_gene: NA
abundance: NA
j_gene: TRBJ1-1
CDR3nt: TGTGCCAGCAGTTCCCCCCAGGTAGGGGGAGCTTTCTTT
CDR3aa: CASSSPQVGGAFF

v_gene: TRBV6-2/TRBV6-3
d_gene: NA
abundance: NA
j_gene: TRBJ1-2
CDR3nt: TGTGCCAGCAGTTCAAAGCGTACCAATGGCTACACCTTC
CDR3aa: CASSSKRTNGYTF

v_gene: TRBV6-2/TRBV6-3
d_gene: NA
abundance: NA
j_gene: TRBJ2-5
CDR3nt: TGTGCCAGCAGTCTGCGTGGAGAACAAGAGACCCAGTACTTC
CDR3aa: CASSLRGEQETQYF

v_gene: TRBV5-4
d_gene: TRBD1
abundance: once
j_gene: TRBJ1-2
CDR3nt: TGTGCCAGCAAACGGACAGGGGGCGCGTATGGCTACACCTTC
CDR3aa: CASKRTGGAYGYTF

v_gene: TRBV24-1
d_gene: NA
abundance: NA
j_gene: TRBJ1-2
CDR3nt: TGTGCCACCAGTGATCGGGATGGCTACACCTTC
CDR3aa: CATSDRDGYTF

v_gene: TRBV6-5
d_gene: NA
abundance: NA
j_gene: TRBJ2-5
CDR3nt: TGTGCCAGCAGTTATCGAGCTGGGGTAGGAGAGACCCAGTACTTC
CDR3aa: CASSYRAGVGETQYF

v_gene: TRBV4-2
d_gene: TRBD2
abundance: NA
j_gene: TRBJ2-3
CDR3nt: TGTGCCAGCAGCCAGGCCGGGACTAGCGGCACAGATACGCAGTATTTT
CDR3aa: CASSQAGTSGTDTQYF

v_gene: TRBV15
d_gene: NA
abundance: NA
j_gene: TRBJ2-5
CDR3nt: TGTGCCACCAGCAGAGGGTCAGGGATTAAAGAGACCCAGTACTTC
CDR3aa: CATSRGSGIKETQYF

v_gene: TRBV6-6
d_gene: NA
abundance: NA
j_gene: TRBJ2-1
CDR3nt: TGTGCCAGCAGTCCACTAGATGAGCAGTTCTTC
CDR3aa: CASSPLDEQFF

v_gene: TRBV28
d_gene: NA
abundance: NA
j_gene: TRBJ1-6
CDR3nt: TGTGCCAGCAGTTTATTAACCAATTCACCCCTCCACTTT
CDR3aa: CASSLLTNSPLHF

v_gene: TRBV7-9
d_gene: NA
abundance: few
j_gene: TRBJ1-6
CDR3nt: TGTGCCAGCAGCCGGACTTCTAATTCACCCCTCCACTTT
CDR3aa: CASSRTSNSPLHF

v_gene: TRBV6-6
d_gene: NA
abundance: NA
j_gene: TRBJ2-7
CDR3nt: TGTGCCAGCAGCCGACGCGGTGGGGACTACGAGCAGTACTTC
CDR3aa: CASSRRGGDYEQYF

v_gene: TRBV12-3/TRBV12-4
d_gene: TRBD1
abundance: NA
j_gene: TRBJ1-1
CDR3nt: TGTGCCAGCCGGGGACAGACGAACACTGAAGCTTTCTTT
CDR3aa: CASRGQTNTEAFF

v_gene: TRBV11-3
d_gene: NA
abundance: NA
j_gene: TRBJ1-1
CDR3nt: TGTGCCAGCAGCTTAAGTGGACTCGTCGCTGAAGCTTTCTTT
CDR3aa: CASSLSGLVAEAFF

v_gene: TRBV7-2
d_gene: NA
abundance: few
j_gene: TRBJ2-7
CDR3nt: TGTGCCAGCAGCTTAGCAGCGGCCTACGAGCAGTACTTC
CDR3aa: CASSLAAAYEQYF

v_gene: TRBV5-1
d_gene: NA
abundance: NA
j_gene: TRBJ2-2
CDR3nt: TGCGCCAGCACCCAGGAGGGCGGGGAGCTGTTTTTT
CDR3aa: CASTQEGGELFF

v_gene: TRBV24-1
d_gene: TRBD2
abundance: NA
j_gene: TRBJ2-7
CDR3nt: TGTGCCACCAGTGATCCCCGTCGGGATAGCGGGAGTCTCGAGCAGTACTTC
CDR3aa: CATSDPRRDSGSLEQYF

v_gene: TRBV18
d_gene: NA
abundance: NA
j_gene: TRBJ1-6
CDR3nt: TGTGCCAGCTCGCCTAGGACACAGGCAGGAGATAATTCACCCCTCCACTTT
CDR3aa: CASSPRTQAGDNSPLHF

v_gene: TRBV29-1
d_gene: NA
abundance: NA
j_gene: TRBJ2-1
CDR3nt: TGCAGCGGTCAGGCCCTCTGGCAGGAGCAGTTCTTC
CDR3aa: CSGQALWQEQFF

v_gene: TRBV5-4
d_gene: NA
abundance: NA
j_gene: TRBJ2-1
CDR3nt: TGTGCCAGCAGCCTCCTCCTCGGGGAGCAGTTCTTC
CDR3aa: CASSLLLGEQFF

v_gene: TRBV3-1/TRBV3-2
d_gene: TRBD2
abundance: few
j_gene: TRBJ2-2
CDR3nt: TGTGCCAGCAGCCCCGGGACTACCCACACCGGGGAGCTGTTTTTT
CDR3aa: CASSPGTTHTGELFF

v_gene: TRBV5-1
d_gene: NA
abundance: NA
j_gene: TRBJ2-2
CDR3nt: TGCGCCAGCAGCCCCCAGGAGGCCGGGGAGCTGTTTTTT
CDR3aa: CASSPQEAGELFF

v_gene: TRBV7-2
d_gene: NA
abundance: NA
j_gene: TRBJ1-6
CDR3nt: TGTGCCAGCAGCTTAGAAGTCTCAAATTCACCCCTCCACTTT
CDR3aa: CASSLEVSNSPLHF

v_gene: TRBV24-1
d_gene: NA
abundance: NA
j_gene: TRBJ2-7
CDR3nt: TGTGCCATCCTTGAGGCTTCTTTCTACGAGCAGTACTTC
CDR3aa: CAILEASFYEQYF

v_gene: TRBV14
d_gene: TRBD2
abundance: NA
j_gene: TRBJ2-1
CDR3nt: TGTGCCAGCAGGAGCGGGGGGGCCTACAATGAGCAGTTCTTC
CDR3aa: CASRSGGAYNEQFF

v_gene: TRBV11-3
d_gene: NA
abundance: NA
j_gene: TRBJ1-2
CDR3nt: TGTGCCAGCAGCTGGATGGACAGCAACTATGGCTACACCTTC
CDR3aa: CASSWMDSNYGYTF

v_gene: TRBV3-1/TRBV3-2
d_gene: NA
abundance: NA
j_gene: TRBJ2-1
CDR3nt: TGTGCCAGCAGCCAGGCCCGTGAGCAGTTCTTC
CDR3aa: CASSQAREQFF

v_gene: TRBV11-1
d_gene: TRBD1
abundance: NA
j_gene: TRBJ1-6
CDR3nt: TGTGCCAGCAGCAGGGACAGGGCTAATTCACCCCTCCACTTT
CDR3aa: CASSRDRANSPLHF

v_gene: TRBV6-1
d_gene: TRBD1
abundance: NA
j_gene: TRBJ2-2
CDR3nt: TGTGCCAGCAGTAAAGAAGGGACAGGGTATGACACCGGGGAGCTGTTTTTT
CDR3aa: CASSKEGTGYDTGELFF

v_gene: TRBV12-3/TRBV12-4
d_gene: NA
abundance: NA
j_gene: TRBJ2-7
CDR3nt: TGTGCCAGCAGTTTAGGGACCCCAAGGGAGCAGTACTTC
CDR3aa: CASSLGTPREQYF

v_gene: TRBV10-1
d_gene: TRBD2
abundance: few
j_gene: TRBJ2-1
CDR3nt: TGCGCCAGCCGCCCAGCGGGAGGACATGAGCAGTTCTTC
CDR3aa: CASRPAGGHEQFF

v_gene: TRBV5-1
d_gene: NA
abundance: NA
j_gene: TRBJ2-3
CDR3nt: TGCGCCAGCAGCTCGGCTGGGCGCGCCCCCGATACGCAGTATTTT
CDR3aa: CASSSAGRAPDTQYF

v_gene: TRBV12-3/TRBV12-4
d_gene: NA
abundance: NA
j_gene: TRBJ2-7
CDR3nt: TGTGCCAGCAGTGGCCCCTACGAGCAGTACTTC
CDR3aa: CASSGPYEQYF

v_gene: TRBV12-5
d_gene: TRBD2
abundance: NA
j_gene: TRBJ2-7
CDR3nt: TGTGCTAGTGGTATCGGGGGGAACGAGCAGTACTTC
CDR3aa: CASGIGGNEQYF

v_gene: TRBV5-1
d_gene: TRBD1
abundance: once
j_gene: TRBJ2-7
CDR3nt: TGCGCCAGCAGGCCGGGACAGGGGCCCTACGAGCAGTACTTC
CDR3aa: CASRPGQGPYEQYF

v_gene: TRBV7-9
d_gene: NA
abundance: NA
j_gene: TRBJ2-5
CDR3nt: TGTGCCAGCAGCTTATCGGGGGGCCGGGAGACCCAGTACTTC
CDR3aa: CASSLSGGRETQYF

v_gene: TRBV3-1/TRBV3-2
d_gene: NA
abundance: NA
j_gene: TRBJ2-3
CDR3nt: TGTGCCAGCAGCCCACCTCCATGGACCCAGCCCCCAGATACGCAGTATTTT
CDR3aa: CASSPPPWTQPPDTQYF

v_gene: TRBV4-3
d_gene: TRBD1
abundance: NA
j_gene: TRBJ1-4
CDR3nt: TGCGCCAGCAGCCAAGGGGACAGTGATAATGAAAAACTGTTTTTT
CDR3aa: CASSQGDSDNEKLFF

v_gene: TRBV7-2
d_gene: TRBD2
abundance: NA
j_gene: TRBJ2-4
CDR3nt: TGTGCCAGCAGCTTAGGAGGGACTAGTAGGAACATTCAGTACTTC
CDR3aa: CASSLGGTSRNIQYF